The rows below give T cell receptor beta chains drawn from one sample of a study of control samples from healthy donors and cancer patients. Sequencing was performed with immunoSEQ multiplex PCR; in TCRdb, only in-frame clones are kept and a portion is missing. The sample has fewer than 120,000 clones; over 75% are singletons. The material sequenced was PBMCs. Receptors were obtained from a woman aged 60-75 years with lung cancer. Each CDR3 is given with its conserved first and last residue. A D gene is named only where the DNA matches it firmly. Expanded clones get a size class; other rows say once, few or many, or leave the size out.

V gene	J gene	D gene	clone size	CDR3 DNA	CDR3 protein
TRBV5-1	TRBJ2-3	TRBD2	once	TGCGCCAGCAGCGAGCAAGCGGGAGGATCCACAAATACGCAGTATTTT	CASSEQAGGSTNTQYF
TRBV9	TRBJ1-2	.	.	TGTGCCAGCAGCTCCGGGGCTTTCGCCTATGGCTACACCTTC	CASSSGAFAYGYTF
TRBV9	TRBJ2-1	TRBD2	.	TGTGCCAGCAGCCCGGGGGGGGGCAGCGGGAGCTACCATGAGCAGTTCTTC	CASSPGGGSGSYHEQFF
TRBV7-2	TRBJ1-1	.	.	TGTGCCAGCAGCTTACCCCCGGGGAACACTGAAGCTTTCTTT	CASSLPPGNTEAFF
TRBV15	TRBJ2-2	.	.	TGTGCCACCAGCCCACTTCAAAACACCGGGGAGCTGTTTTTT	CATSPLQNTGELFF
TRBV28	TRBJ1-5	.	.	TGTGCCAGCCTATCCGGGGGTCAGGGCAATCAGCCCCAGCATTTT	CASLSGGQGNQPQHF
TRBV9	TRBJ2-1	TRBD2	.	TGTGCCAGCAGCGTAGCTGATGGACTAGCGGGTCCCTACAATGAGCAGTTCTTC	CASSVADGLAGPYNEQFF
TRBV3-1/TRBV3-2	TRBJ1-1	.	.	TGTGCCAGCAGCCAAGGGGAGGCATCCACTGAAGCTTTCTTT	CASSQGEASTEAFF
TRBV3-1/TRBV3-2	TRBJ2-1	.	.	TGTGCCAGCAGCCAAAACCGGATATCCTACAATGAGCAGTTCTTC	CASSQNRISYNEQFF
TRBV5-6	TRBJ1-2	TRBD1	.	TGTGCCAGCAGCTCAACAGGGGATGGCAACACCTTC	CASSSTGDGNTF
TRBV30	TRBJ1-2	.	.	TGTGCCTGGACGGCCCTGTTGGGCGGCTACACCTTC	CAWTALLGGYTF
TRBV5-6	TRBJ1-2	.	.	TGTGCCAGCAGCTCCGTCCCCCCGGTGAGCTACACCTTC	CASSSVPPVSYTF
TRBV5-1	TRBJ2-2	.	.	TGCGCCAGCAGCATCCGGGCCAGAGGGGCCGGGGAGCTGTTTTTT	CASSIRARGAGELFF
TRBV5-1	TRBJ1-4	.	few	TGCGCCAGCAGCTTGGGAGTGGGATACCAAAACGAAAAACTGTTTTTT	CASSLGVGYQNEKLFF
TRBV5-4	TRBJ2-3	TRBD1	.	TGTGCCAGCAGCCCGGACAGGGGACGCACAGATACGCAGTATTTT	CASSPDRGRTDTQYF
TRBV9	TRBJ2-6	TRBD2	.	TGTGCCAGCAGCTCTCTAGCGGGAGGAGCCAACGTCCTGACTTTC	CASSSLAGGANVLTF
TRBV5-5	TRBJ2-1	.	.	TGTGCCAGCGCTCAGGTGAATGAGCAGTTCTTC	CASAQVNEQFF
TRBV3-1/TRBV3-2	TRBJ1-3	.	.	TGTGCCAGCAGCCAAGATGCACAGGGTCTTTCTGGAAACACCATATATTTT	CASSQDAQGLSGNTIYF
TRBV12-3/TRBV12-4	TRBJ1-5	.	.	TGTGCCAGCAGCTTTAGAAGTGATCAGCCCCAGCATTTT	CASSFRSDQPQHF
TRBV5-1	TRBJ2-5	.	.	TGCGCCAGCAGCTCCTCAGGGGAGAGAGAGACCCAGTACTTC	CASSSSGERETQYF
TRBV27	TRBJ2-7	.	.	TGTGCCAGCAGCTCCATGGAAAGGGGCTACGAGCAGTACTTC	CASSSMERGYEQYF
TRBV30	TRBJ2-5	.	.	TGTGCCTGGAGTGAGGACGGATTCCAAGAGACCCAGTACTTC	CAWSEDGFQETQYF
TRBV5-4	TRBJ2-5	.	.	TGTGCCAGCAGCCTCGGGACCCGGCAAGAGACCCAGTACTTC	CASSLGTRQETQYF
TRBV7-8	TRBJ2-7	TRBD2	.	TGTGCCAGCCCCAAACGTTTCCGGACTAGGAGATTTAGTAGCAAGCAGCAGTACTTC	CASPKRFRTRRFSSKQQYF
TRBV5-5	TRBJ2-5	TRBD1	.	TGTGCCAGCAGGCGTACAGGGGTAGAGATCTACCAAGAGACCCAGTACTTC	CASRRTGVEIYQETQYF
TRBV6-5	TRBJ1-4	TRBD1	.	TGTGCCAGCAGTTACGGTTCCGGGACAGGGGGAGAAAAACTGTTTTTT	CASSYGSGTGGEKLFF
TRBV5-1	TRBJ2-7	TRBD2	once	TGCGCCAGCAGCCCTATAGCGGGAGGGAGTGCAGACTACGAGCAGTACTTC	CASSPIAGGSADYEQYF
TRBV7-9	TRBJ2-1	TRBD1	.	TGTGCCAGCAGCTTAGGTTCCCCACTTACAGGGGTGCGGTTCTTC	CASSLGSPLTGVRFF
TRBV2	TRBJ2-2	.	few	TGTGCCACCGGGGGATCGAACACCGGGGAGCTGTTTTTT	CATGGSNTGELFF
TRBV3-1/TRBV3-2	TRBJ1-1	.	.	TGTGCCAGCAGCCTTAGGGGGTACCCCGCGGAAGCTTTCTTT	CASSLRGYPAEAFF
TRBV5-1	TRBJ2-3	.	.	TGCGCCAGCAGCTTGGACGGGGTAGTCCGCACAGATACGCAGTATTTT	CASSLDGVVRTDTQYF
TRBV29-1	TRBJ2-1	.	.	TGCAGCGTTGAAGGTATTGCGGGCGTGAATGAGCAGTTCTTC	CSVEGIAGVNEQFF
TRBV5-1	TRBJ2-1	TRBD2	.	TGCGCCAGCAGCAAGACTAGCGGGGGGCCTTACTCCTACAATGAGCAGTTCTTC	CASSKTSGGPYSYNEQFF
TRBV5-3	TRBJ2-7	.	.	TGTGCCAGAAGCTTGGCTCTGGGAGTGGACTCCTACGAGCAGTACTTC	CARSLALGVDSYEQYF
TRBV25-1	TRBJ1-1	TRBD1	.	TGTGCCAGCAGCACAGGGGCCTTGAACACTGAAGCTTTCTTT	CASSTGALNTEAFF
TRBV21-1	TRBJ1-1	.	.	TGTGCCAGCAGCAAAATCCGACCGACTGAAGCTTTCTTT	CASSKIRPTEAFF
TRBV6-2/TRBV6-3	TRBJ1-1	.	.	TGTGCCAGCAGTTACCCCGGAGGGACCACTGAAGCTTTCTTT	CASSYPGGTTEAFF
TRBV9	TRBJ1-6	TRBD1	few	TGTGCCAGCAGCGGGGACAGGTCATATAATTCACCCCTCCACTTT	CASSGDRSYNSPLHF
TRBV7-3	TRBJ2-7	.	once	TGTGCCAGCAGCTTAGACGGGGCCGGGAACTACGAGCAGTACTTC	CASSLDGAGNYEQYF
TRBV5-1	TRBJ2-1	TRBD2	few	TGCGCCAGCAGCCTGGAGACTAGCGCTTACAATGAGCAGTTCTTC	CASSLETSAYNEQFF
TRBV9	TRBJ1-3	.	.	TGTGCCAGCAGCGTCGTCGGGGCTGAAAACACCATATATTTT	CASSVVGAENTIYF
TRBV19	TRBJ1-5	.	.	TGTGCCAGTAGTATGGCAGACAGCAATCAGCCCCAGCATTTT	CASSMADSNQPQHF
TRBV3-1/TRBV3-2	TRBJ1-1	.	.	TGTGCCAGCAGGCGCAGGGTCTTTAACACTGAAGCTTTCTTT	CASRRRVFNTEAFF
TRBV11-2	TRBJ2-2	.	.	TGTGCCAGCAGCCTCCCGGGGGCCGGGGAGCTGTTTTTT	CASSLPGAGELFF
TRBV19	TRBJ2-1	TRBD2	.	TGTGCCAGTAGACCTGGACTAGCGGGAGCCAATGAGCAGTTCTTC	CASRPGLAGANEQFF
TRBV6-2/TRBV6-3	TRBJ2-4	TRBD2	.	TGTGCCAGCAGTTACCTGGGGCTAGCGGGGGGCCGACCCAAAAACATTCAGTACTTC	CASSYLGLAGGRPKNIQYF
TRBV6-5	TRBJ1-2	.	.	TGTGCCAGCAGTTACAGAGGGGGTGTGGGCTACACCTTC	CASSYRGGVGYTF
TRBV10-2	TRBJ1-5	TRBD1	.	TGCGCCAGCAGTGAGAGACAGGGCCAAATGTTCCAGCATTTT	CASSERQGQMFQHF
TRBV19	TRBJ2-1	TRBD1	.	TGTGCCAGTAGTATTTGGACAGGGATCCACAATGAGCAGTTCTTC	CASSIWTGIHNEQFF
TRBV6-5	TRBJ1-1	.	.	TGTGCCAGCAGAAGGCCGCCTGAAGCTTTCTTT	CASRRPPEAFF
TRBV19	TRBJ1-2	.	.	TGTGCCAGTAGTAACCCCAGGGTAGGCTATGGCTACACCTTC	CASSNPRVGYGYTF
TRBV5-1	TRBJ2-4	TRBD1	.	TGCGCCAGCAGCTTGTCCACAGGGGGAGGTTTTGGGAACATTCAGTACTTC	CASSLSTGGGFGNIQYF
TRBV24-1	TRBJ2-5	.	.	TGTGCCACCAGTGACCGACAGGACTGGGAGACCCAGTACTTC	CATSDRQDWETQYF